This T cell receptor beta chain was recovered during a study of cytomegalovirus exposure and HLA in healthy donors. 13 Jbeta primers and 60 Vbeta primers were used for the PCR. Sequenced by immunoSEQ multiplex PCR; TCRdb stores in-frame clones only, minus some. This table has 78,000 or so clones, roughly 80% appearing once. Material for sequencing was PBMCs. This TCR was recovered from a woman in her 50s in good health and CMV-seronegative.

The CDR3 DNA is TGTGCCAGCAGTCCAGACAGGGGCTATCAGCCCCAGCATTTT. Its translation: CASSPDRGYQPQHF. This chain uses TRBV2 with TRBJ1-5; 8 bases are shared with TRBD1. The CDR3 covers 14 residues. Per the germline V gene, CDR1 is SNHLY and CDR2 is FYNNEI. The V gene end was trimmed by 5 bases and the J gene end by 5 bases; junction bases not matched to a gene: 5.